The 28 T cell receptor beta chains listed next were all sequenced from one sample in a study of radiotherapy plus CTLA-4 blockade in lung cancer (dated by TCRdb to 2017 to 2018). Library method: the immunoSEQ multiplex PCR assay. TCRdb re-hosts the immuneACCESS table, in-frame sequences only. Its copies lack some clones; in the studies checked, an unresolved V gene accounts for under half of them, and the cause for the rest is not known. This sample comprises about 39,000 clones, nearly 80% of them detected only once. 20% to 30% of the sample is taken by the ten largest. The sequences come from peripheral blood, collected from a patient treated with radiotherapy plus ipilimumab. The receptors stem from a human donor with non-small cell lung cancer that progressed on radiotherapy plus ipilimumab.

The chain uses TRBV28 and TRBJ2-7; unclear D gene. Germline CDR1 MDHEN, CDR2 SYDVKM. Trimming removed 3 bases at V and 0 bases at J, with 3 bases between. The CDR3 length is 12 residues. The chain's CDR3 is CASSFSSYEQYF. The CDR3 bases are TGTGCCAGCAGTTTTAGCTCCTACGAGCAGTACTTC.

The rearrangement links TRBV6-5 to TRBJ2-4; D may be TRBD2 (7 bases). The V and J ends lost 0 bases and 7 bases respectively, with 13 bases between them. Per germline, CDR1 MNHEY and CDR2 SVGAGI. The CDR3 is made up of 15 amino acids. CDR3 residues: CASSYSGGGTNIQYF. The CDR3 nucleotides read TGTGCCAGCAGTTACTCAGGGGGGGGGACTAACATTCAGTACTTC.

V is TRBV7-8 and J is TRBJ1-1; tentative D call: TRBD1 (5 bases). V lost 3 bases and J lost 4, with 9 bases in between. In germline, CDR1 is SGHVS, CDR2 FQNEAQ. CDR3 size: 13 residues. CDR3 sequence: CASSFRQSTEAFF. The CDR3 DNA reads TGTGCCAGCAGCTTCCGACAGTCCACTGAAGCTTTCTTT.

V is TRBV5-1 and J is TRBJ2-7; 8 nucleotides line up with TRBD1. The CDR3 extends over 14 amino acids. With V trimmed by 3 bases and J by 4 bases, 6 bases remained unmatched. Germline CDR1 is SGHRS and CDR2 is YFSETQ. The CDR3 protein is CASSSDRGLYEQYF. The CDR3 DNA reads TGCGCCAGCAGCTCCGACAGGGGTTTGTACGAGCAGTACTTC. Full variable domain (outside the CDR3, taken from reference TRBV5-1 and TRBJ2-7): KAGVTQTPRYLIKTRGQQVTLSCSPISGHRSVSWYQQTPGQGLQFLFEYFSETQRNKGNFPGRFSGRQFSNSRSEMNVSTLELGDSALYLCASSSDRGLYEQYFGPGTRLTVT.

This clone was seen a handful of times. The chain is built from TRBV19 and TRBJ1-2, with D possibly matching TRBD1 (6 bases). CDR1 and CDR2 (germline): LNHDA, SQIVND (reference sequence). V was cut by 7 bases and J by 5 bases, with 23 bases left in between. The CDR3 is 16 residues long. CDR3 bases: TGTGCCAGTACCTCTACCTGGGGGCAGACTACTTATGGCTACACCTTC. Amino acids: CASTSTWGQTTYGYTF.

The chain links TRBV7-2 to TRBJ2-2; no firm D call. CDR3 length equals 16 residues. Trimming cost V 1 base and J 0 bases, with 9 bases left between them. Germline-derived CDR1 and CDR2 are SGHTA and FQGNSA. The CDR3 DNA is TGTGCCAGCAGCTTAGACCGGGTTCCGAACACCGGGGAGCTGTTTTTT. This sequence encodes CASSLDRVPNTGELFF.

The chain has TRBV28 and TRBJ2-3; TRBD1 is a possible D gene (6 bases). V lost 3 bases and J 4 bases, leaving 11 bases between the germline ends. The CDR3 length is 14 residues. Germline loops: CDR1 MDHEN, CDR2 SYDVKM. CDR3 DNA sequence: TGTGCCAGCAGTTTGGGGGCAGCGGCAGATACGCAGTATTTT. Translating it yields CASSLGAAADTQYF.

The rearrangement joins TRBV19 to TRBJ1-4; D may be TRBD1 (6 bases). The V gene lost 6 bases and the J gene lost 2 bases, with 13 bases spanning the gap. The V gene's germline CDR1 is LNHDA and CDR2 SQIVND (reference sequence). The CDR3 runs 15 residues. The CDR3 DNA sequence: TGTGCCAGTAGGACCGGGCAGGGGACTAATGAAAAACTGTTTTTT. Amino acids: CASRTGQGTNEKLFF. Filled out from reference TRBV19 and TRBJ1-4, the complete variable domain reads DGGITQSPKYLFRKEGQNVTLSCEQNLNHDAMYWYRQDPGQGLRLIYYSQIVNDFQKGDIAEGYSVSREKKESFPLTVTSAQKNPTAFYLCASRTGQGTNEKLFFGSGTQLSVL.

In this sample, this clone turned up once. The V call is TRBV19, the J call TRBJ2-7; D is unresolved. From germline, CDR1 is LNHDA and CDR2 SQIVND (reference sequence). Trimming cost V 5 bases and J 3 bases, with 14 bases left between them. This CDR3 is 14 amino acids long. The CDR3 is CASSFRPLDYEQYF. DNA of the CDR3: TGTGCCAGTAGTTTTCGGCCCCTAGACTACGAGCAGTACTTC.

The chain combines TRBV7-2 with TRBJ2-7; possibly TRBD2 for D (6 bases). Germline CDR1 and CDR2: SGHTA and FQGNSA. The CDR3 loop spans 12 amino acids. V was clipped by 2 bases and J by 4 bases, with 6 bases between them. The CDR3 sequence is CASSLSGYEQYF. The DNA of the CDR3 is TGTGCCAGCAGCTTAAGCGGGTACGAGCAGTACTTC.

The chain recombines TRBV19 with TRBJ1-5; no definite D call. Trimming took 4 bases from V and 8 from J, leaving 12 bases between them. This CDR3 is 13 amino acids long. Germline V gene data show CDR1 as LNHDA and CDR2 as SQIVND (reference sequence). The chain's CDR3 is CASSTREHEPQHF. The CDR3 nucleotides are TGTGCCAGTAGTACCCGCGAGCACGAGCCCCAGCATTTT.

Only a few counts were recorded for this clone. The CDR3 is CATSRDPRDISYEQYF. CDR3 DNA: TGTGCCACCAGCAGAGATCCGAGGGACATCTCCTACGAGCAGTACTTC. V is TRBV15 and J is TRBJ2-7, with D perhaps matching TRBD1 (6 bases). This CDR3 is 16 amino acids long. Germline-derived CDR1 and CDR2 are LNHNV and YYDKDF (reference sequence). V was trimmed by 0 bases and J by 0 bases, leaving 12 bases between them.

The chain has TRBV5-1 and TRBJ1-3; 8 bases are a match to TRBD1. This CDR3 has 17 amino acids. Trimming took 0 bases from V and 1 from J; bases not matched to a gene: 6. Germline CDR1 is SGHRS and CDR2 is YFSETQ. The CDR3: CASSLEDRVGSGNTIYF. The CDR3 nucleotides read TGCGCCAGCAGCTTGGAGGACAGGGTCGGATCTGGAAACACCATATATTTT.

V and J are TRBV6-5 and TRBJ2-5, with D perhaps TRBD1 (6 bases). V was pared by 5 bases and J by 2 bases, with 12 bases between. The germline V gene has CDR1 MNHEY and CDR2 SVGAGI. CDR3 length: 14 amino acids. CDR3 in amino acids: CASSNGQPQETQYF. The CDR3, as DNA: TGTGCCAGCAGTAACGGACAGCCACAAGAGACCCAGTACTTC.

The chain combines TRBV18 with TRBJ1-5, with a weak D call TRBD1 (6 bases). The CDR3 is made up of 14 amino acids. The V gene's germline CDR1 is KGHSH and CDR2 LQKENI. Trimming shortened V by 2 bases and J by 6 bases, and 11 bases separated the two germline ends. Here the CDR3 DNA reads TGTGCCAGCTCACCAGCAGGGGATAGTCAGCCCCAGCATTTT. Encoded protein: CASSPAGDSQPQHF.

The genes are TRBV29-1 and TRBJ1-1, with D tentatively TRBD1 (5 bases). The germline V gene has CDR1 SQVTM and CDR2 ANQGSEA. This CDR3 has 14 amino acids. Trimming shortened V by 7 bases and J by 4 bases, and 19 bases separated the two germline ends. In nucleotides, the CDR3 is TGCAGCGGGGGGACCACACGGAGGGGCACTGAAGCTTTCTTT. It is translated as CSGGTTRRGTEAFF.

The chain couples TRBV5-4 to TRBJ2-7; 7 bases fit TRBD1. Trimming took 2 bases from V and 6 from J; bases not matched to a gene: 11. Germline V gives CDR1 SGHNT, CDR2 YYREEE (reference sequence). The CDR3 runs 15 residues. The CDR3 DNA is TGTGCCAGCAGCTTACAGGGGCCCGTGCTCGGCGAGCAGTACTTC. It translates to CASSLQGPVLGEQYF. Variable domain in full (rest from reference TRBV5-4 and TRBJ2-7): ETGVTQSPTHLIKTRGQQVTLRCSSQSGHNTVSWYQQALGQGPQFIFQYYREEENGRGNFPPRFSGLQFPNYSSELNVNALELDDSALYLCASSLQGPVLGEQYFGPGTRLTVT.

With regard to this clone: This CDR3 is also generated by other DNA sequences in the sample. The chain couples TRBV27 to TRBJ1-5; 7 nucleotides match TRBD1. The CDR3 contains 15 residues. Trimming removed 6 bases from V and 1 base from J; junction bases left unmatched: 6. CDR1 and CDR2 (germline): MNHEY, SMNVEV (reference sequence). This CDR3 reads CASRTGVISNQPQHF. The CDR3 DNA is TGTGCCAGCAGAACAGGGGTTATAAGCAATCAGCCCCAGCATTTT.

This chain joins TRBV5-1 and TRBJ2-1; 10 bases map to TRBD1. The CDR3 runs to 14 residues. V gave up 6 bases and J gave up 9 bases; unmatched junction bases: 9. CDR1 is SGHRS and CDR2 is YFSETQ in the germline V gene. This CDR3 is CASTIGTGVLEQFF. The CDR3 DNA is TGCGCCAGCACGATCGGGACAGGGGTACTTGAGCAGTTCTTC.

V usage is TRBV18 and J usage is TRBJ1-1; 9 nucleotides match TRBD1. There are 21 residues in the CDR3. Per germline, CDR1 KGHSH and CDR2 LQKENI. The J segment lost 1 base and the V segment lost 0 bases, leaving 18 bases of the junction unmatched. CDR3 in DNA: TGTGCCAGCTCACCACCGTTTGGGGGACAGGGATCCAAGGGGGGGAACACTGAAGCTTTCTTT. It specifies CASSPPFGGQGSKGGNTEAFF.

The chain has TRBV2 and TRBJ2-5, with D unresolved. CDR1 and CDR2 from the germline V gene are SNHLY and FYNNEI. CDR3 length: 15 amino acids. V lost 3 bases to trimming and J lost 6 bases, with 17 bases between them. The CDR3 coding sequence is TGTGCCAGCAGTGACCCGGCCTCGATGGGCAAGACCCAGTACTTC. It yields the protein CASSDPASMGKTQYF.

The chain uses TRBV27 and TRBJ1-1, with D perhaps TRBD1 (6 bases). The CDR3 extends over 14 amino acids. V was clipped by 3 bases and J by 4 bases, with 12 bases between them. Looked up from germline, CDR1 is MNHEY and CDR2 is SMNVEV (reference sequence). The CDR3 sequence: CASSFHRAGTEAFF. The DNA for the CDR3 is TGTGCCAGCAGTTTTCACAGGGCGGGCACTGAAGCTTTCTTT.

As for this clone: A read error may account for a junction end that differs from germline. This sequence joins TRBV7-9 and TRBJ2-7; 9 nucleotides match TRBD1. CDR1 and CDR2 from the germline V gene are SEHNR and FQNEAQ (reference sequence). The CDR3 is 17 amino acids. The CDR3: CASSPFRGTGLPYEQHF. CDR3 in DNA: TGTGCCAGCAGCCCTTTTAGGGGGACAGGGCTTCCCTACGAGCAGCACTTC. The whole variable domain, filled in from reference TRBV7-9 and TRBJ2-7, reads DTGVSQNPRHKITKRGQNVTFRCDPISEHNRLYWYRQTLGQGPEFLTYFQNEAQLEKSRLLSDRFSAERPKGSFSTLEIQRTEQGDSAMYLCASSPFRGTGLPYEQHFGPGTRLTVT.

This chain links TRBV27 with TRBJ2-4, with 8 bases identical to TRBD1. The CDR3 contains 14 residues. Germline V CDR1 and CDR2: MNHEY, SMNVEV (reference sequence). V was clipped by 5 bases and J by 7 bases; unmatched bases: 7. The chain's CDR3 is CASSKQTGENIQYF. The CDR3 nucleotides are TGTGCCAGCAGTAAACAGACAGGGGAGAACATTCAGTACTTC.

The table lists this clone with many counts. The chain combines TRBV4-3 with TRBJ1-2, with 10 bases fitting TRBD1. The germline V gene encodes CDR1 LGHNA and CDR2 YSLEER. The ends lost 2 bases at V and 6 bases at J; junction bases unmatched: 6. The CDR3 covers 15 residues. The CDR3 coding sequence is TGCGCCAGCAGCCAAAGCCGGACAGGGGGTGATGGCTACACCTTC. Its translation is CASSQSRTGGDGYTF.

This clone was recorded only once. The chain links TRBV7-3 to TRBJ2-5; D is perhaps TRBD2 (6 bases). The CDR3 runs 16 residues. V was pared by 6 bases and J by 4 bases, with 21 bases between. The V gene's germline CDR1 is SGHTA and CDR2 FQGTGA. This chain's CDR3 is CASRRIFERAGETQYF. The DNA for the CDR3 is TGTGCCAGCAGGAGGATCTTCGAGCGGGCGGGAGAGACCCAGTACTTC.

V usage is TRBV7-2 and J usage is TRBJ2-2, with a possible D match to TRBD1 (6 bases). The V gene lost 8 bases and the J gene lost 10 bases, with 11 bases spanning the gap. Germline CDR1 and CDR2: SGHTA and FQGNSA. This CDR3 has 11 residues. The DNA for the CDR3 is TGTGCCAGCTGGCAGGGGAAGGAGCTGTTTTTT. Its protein is CASWQGKELFF.

In DNA, the CDR3 is TGTGCCAGCAGTTTATGGAGGCGCGGGGTTTCTAAGGGGACCGGGGAGCTGTTTTTT. Its translation is CASSLWRRGVSKGTGELFF. The V gene is TRBV27, the J gene TRBJ2-2, with D possibly matching TRBD2 (6 bases). This CDR3 comprises 19 residues. V was shortened by 1 base and J by 5 bases, with 23 bases between the two germline ends. Germline V CDR1 and CDR2: MNHEY, SMNVEV (reference sequence).